The entry below gives a single T cell receptor (beta chain) sequence along with its context. Which antigen it targets is not known. The input lacks base qualities; no much larger clone sits a single base away. These data are taken from a study of blood T cell repertoires in COVID-19 (dated by TCRdb to about 2020). In terms of the full investigation: Collaborator samples came from the United States, Italy and Spain and covered acute and convalescent phases of COVID-19. Sample metadata almost always included a de-identified subject ID, COVID-19 status, age in years and sex. The material from the prospective study consisted of cDNA or gDNA derived from T cells, B-cell-depleted T cells, or PBMCs. The samples were drawn from two sources: the first 160 participants of the ongoing ImmuneRACE study, and 1,000 to 1,500 subjects contributed by 6 global collaborators. The dataset comprised deeply sampled blood TCRbeta repertoires from subjects exposed to, actively infected with, or recovered from COVID-19. The repertoires were released in a freely available public database intended as a resource for research on the immune response to SARS-CoV-2. HLA class I and class II types, where available, came from metadata supplied by the sample provider rather than from assay-based typing. Paper-wide results and their limitations: Clinical and demographic metadata were provided uncurated, with the amount varying by source and participant.

As encoded in the germline V gene, CDR1 is SGHRS while CDR2 is YFSETQ. V is trimmed back by 0 bases and J by 4 bases, and the junction contains 6 bases that no gene match accounts for. The CDR3 holds 16 amino acids from the cysteine to the phenylalanine. The entry retains the CDR3 DNA only, 48 bases that are in frame from base 1. The immunoSEQ Assay, a bias-controlled multiplex PCR, was used to amplify TCRbeta CDR3 regions from genomic DNA. The source study handled its data this way. The number of nucleated cells in each sample was estimated from the amplification of reference gene primers within the assay. To quantify the absolute abundance of each unique TCRbeta CDR3 rearrangement, sequence reads were collapsed and filtered. For each sample, productive Simpson clonality was calculated by taking the square root of Simpson's diversity index across productive rearrangements. This immuneACCESS table, as held by TCRdb, lists in-frame sequences with V and J called but not all clones. Of the missing ones, under half trace to an unresolved V gene in checked studies; the others have no known cause. The V and J calls and the clone size are those of that table, but D and trimming were determined from the DNA. This sample has 170,000 or so clones in its table, and approximately 90% of those were observed once. In total, the top ten clones hold approximately 0.5% of the sample.

Each collaborating institution followed its own protocols to collect whole blood in K2EDTA tubes. Collaborator samples were shipped for TCRbeta analysis as frozen whole blood, isolated PBMCs, or DNA extracted from either sample type. This chain is built from TRBV5-1 and TRBJ2-1, and TRBD2 aligns with 8 junction nucleotides. Sequences were obtained from peripheral blood. This receptor was identified in a man in his fifties with acute or convalescent COVID-19. The DNA is TGCGCCAGCAGCTTGGGGGGTAGCGGGACTTACAATGAGCAGTTCTTC. It translates as CASSLGGSGTYNEQFF.